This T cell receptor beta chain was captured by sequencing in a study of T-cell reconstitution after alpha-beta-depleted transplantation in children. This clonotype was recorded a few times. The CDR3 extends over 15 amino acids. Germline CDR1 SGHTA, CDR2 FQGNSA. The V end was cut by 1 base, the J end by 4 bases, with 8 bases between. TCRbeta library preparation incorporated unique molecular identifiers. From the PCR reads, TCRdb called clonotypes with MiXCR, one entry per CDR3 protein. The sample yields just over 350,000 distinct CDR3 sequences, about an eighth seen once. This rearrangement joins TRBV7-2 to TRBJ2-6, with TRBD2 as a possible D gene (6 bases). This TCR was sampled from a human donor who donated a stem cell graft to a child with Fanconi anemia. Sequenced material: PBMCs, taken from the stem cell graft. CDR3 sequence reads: CASSLGGGGANVLTF. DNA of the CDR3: TGTGCCAGCAGCTTAGGAGGAGGGGGGGCCAACGTCCTGACTTTC. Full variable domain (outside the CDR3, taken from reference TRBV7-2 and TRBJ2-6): GAGVSQSPSNKVTEKGKDVELRCDPISGHTALYWYRQSLGQGLEFLIYFQGNSAPDKSGLPSDRFSAERTGGSVSTLTIQRTQQEDSAVYLCASSLGGGGANVLTFGAGSRLTVL.